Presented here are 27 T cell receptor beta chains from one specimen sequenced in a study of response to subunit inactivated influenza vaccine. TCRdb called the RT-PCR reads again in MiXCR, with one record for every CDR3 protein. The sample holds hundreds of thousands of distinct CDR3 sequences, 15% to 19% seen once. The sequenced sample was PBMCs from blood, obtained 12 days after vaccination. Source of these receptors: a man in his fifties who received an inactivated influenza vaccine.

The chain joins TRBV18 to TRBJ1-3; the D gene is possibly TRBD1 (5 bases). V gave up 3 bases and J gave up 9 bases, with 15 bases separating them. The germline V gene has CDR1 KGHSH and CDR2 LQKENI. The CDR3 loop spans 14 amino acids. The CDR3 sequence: CASSPQSAGGTIYF. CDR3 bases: TGTGCCAGCTCACCTCAATCGGCCGGGGGCACCATATATTTT.

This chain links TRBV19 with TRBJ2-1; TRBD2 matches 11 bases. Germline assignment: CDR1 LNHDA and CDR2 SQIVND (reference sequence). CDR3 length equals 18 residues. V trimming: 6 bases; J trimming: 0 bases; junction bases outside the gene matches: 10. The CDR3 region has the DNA TGTGCCAGTAGCCAGACTAGCGGGAACCTTGGCTCCTACAATGAGCAGTTCTTC. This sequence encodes CASSQTSGNLGSYNEQFF.

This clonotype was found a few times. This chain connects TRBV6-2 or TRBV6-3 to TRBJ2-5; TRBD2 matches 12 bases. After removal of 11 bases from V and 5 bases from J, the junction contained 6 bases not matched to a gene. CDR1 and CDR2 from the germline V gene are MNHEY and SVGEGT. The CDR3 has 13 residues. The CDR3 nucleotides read TGTGCCGGGAGACTAGCGGGAGTTGAGACCCAGTACTTC. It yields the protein CAGRLAGVETQYF.

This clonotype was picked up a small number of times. CDR3 amino acids: CASRVDIALGYTF. The CDR3 DNA sequence: TGTGCCAGCAGGGTAGACATCGCACTTGGCTACACCTTC. The chain has TRBV12-3 or TRBV12-4 and TRBJ1-2; D not resolved. The CDR3 loop spans 13 amino acids. The V end lost 6 bases, the J end lost 7 bases, and 15 bases lay between the germline ends.

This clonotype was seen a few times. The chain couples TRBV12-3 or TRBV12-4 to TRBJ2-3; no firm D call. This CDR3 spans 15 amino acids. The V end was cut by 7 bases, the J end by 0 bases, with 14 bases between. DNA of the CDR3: TGTGCCAGCACCCCATTGCGGATTAGCACAGATACGCAGTATTTT. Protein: CASTPLRISTDTQYF.

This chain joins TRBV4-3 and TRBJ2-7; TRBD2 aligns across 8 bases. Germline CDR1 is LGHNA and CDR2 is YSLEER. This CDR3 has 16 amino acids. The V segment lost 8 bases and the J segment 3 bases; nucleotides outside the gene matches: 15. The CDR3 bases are TGCGCCAGCTCTCGTGGTGCCGGGACTAGTAACTACGAGCAGTACTTC. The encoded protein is CASSRGAGTSNYEQYF.

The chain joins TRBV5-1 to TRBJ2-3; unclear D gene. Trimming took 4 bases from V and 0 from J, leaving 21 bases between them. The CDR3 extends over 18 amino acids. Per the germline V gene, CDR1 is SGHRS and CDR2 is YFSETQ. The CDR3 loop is CASSGGLAAVTSTDTQYF. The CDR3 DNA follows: TGCGCCAGCAGCGGTGGTCTGGCAGCAGTAACTAGCACAGATACGCAGTATTTT.

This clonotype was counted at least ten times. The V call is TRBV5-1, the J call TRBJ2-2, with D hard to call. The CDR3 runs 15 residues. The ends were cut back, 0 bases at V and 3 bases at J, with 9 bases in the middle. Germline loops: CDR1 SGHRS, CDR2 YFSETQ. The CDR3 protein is CASSLDTPDTGELFF. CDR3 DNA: TGCGCCAGCAGCTTGGACACGCCCGACACCGGGGAGCTGTTTTTT.

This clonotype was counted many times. This CDR3 reads CASSHGRATNEKLFF. The CDR3 DNA reads TGTGCCAGCAGTCACGGACGAGCAACTAATGAAAAACTGTTTTTT. J is TRBJ1-4 and V is TRBV6-5; no firm D call. The CDR3 totals 15 residues. With 5 bases removed from V and 0 bases from J, the gap between germline ends came to 10 bases. Germline lookup yields CDR1 MNHEY and CDR2 SVGAGI.

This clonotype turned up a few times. This CDR3 reads CASSYGGRNNEQFF. CDR3 nucleotides: TGTGCCAGCAGTTACGGTGGGCGGAACAATGAGCAGTTCTTC. The chain carries TRBV6-5 and TRBJ2-1; D ambiguous. Germline V gene data show CDR1 as MNHEY and CDR2 as SVGAGI. The CDR3 totals 14 residues. Trimming took off 2 bases at V and 5 bases at J, with 10 bases between the two ends.

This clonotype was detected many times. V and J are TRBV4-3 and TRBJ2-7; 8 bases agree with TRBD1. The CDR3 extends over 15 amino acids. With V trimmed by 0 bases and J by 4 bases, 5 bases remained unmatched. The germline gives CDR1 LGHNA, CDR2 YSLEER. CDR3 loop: CASSQEGTGPYEQYF. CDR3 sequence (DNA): TGCGCCAGCAGCCAAGAGGGGACAGGTCCTTACGAGCAGTACTTC.

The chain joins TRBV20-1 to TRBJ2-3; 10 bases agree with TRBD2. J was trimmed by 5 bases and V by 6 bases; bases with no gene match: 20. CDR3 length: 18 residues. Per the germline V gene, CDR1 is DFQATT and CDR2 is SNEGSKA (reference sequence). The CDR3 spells CSAVPSAGGPFGRDTQYF. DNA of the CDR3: TGCAGTGCCGTCCCCTCAGCGGGAGGGCCGTTCGGGAGAGATACGCAGTATTTT.

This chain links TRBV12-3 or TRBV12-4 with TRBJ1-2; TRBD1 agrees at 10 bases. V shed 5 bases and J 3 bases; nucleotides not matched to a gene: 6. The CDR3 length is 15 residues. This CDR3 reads CASSLSTGGYYGYTF. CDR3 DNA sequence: TGTGCCAGCAGTCTATCGACAGGGGGCTACTATGGCTACACCTTC.

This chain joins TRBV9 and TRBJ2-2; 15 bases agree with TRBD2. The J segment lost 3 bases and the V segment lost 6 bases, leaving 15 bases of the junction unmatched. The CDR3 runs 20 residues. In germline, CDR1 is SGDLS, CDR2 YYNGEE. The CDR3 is CASNRNPGLAGGTYTGELFF. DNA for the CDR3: TGTGCCAGCAACCGCAACCCGGGACTAGCGGGAGGAACCTACACCGGGGAGCTGTTTTTT.

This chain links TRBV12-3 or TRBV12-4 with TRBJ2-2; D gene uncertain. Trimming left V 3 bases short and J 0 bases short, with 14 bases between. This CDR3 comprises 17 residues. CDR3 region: CASSFSVAIANTGELFF. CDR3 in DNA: TGTGCCAGCAGTTTTTCCGTCGCCATCGCGAACACCGGGGAGCTGTTTTTT.

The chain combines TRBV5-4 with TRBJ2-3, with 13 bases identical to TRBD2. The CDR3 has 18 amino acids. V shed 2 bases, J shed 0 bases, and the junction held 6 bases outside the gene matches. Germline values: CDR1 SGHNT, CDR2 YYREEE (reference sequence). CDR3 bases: TGTGCCAGCAGCTTCAGACTAGCGGGGGGCCGTAGCACAGATACGCAGTATTTT. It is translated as CASSFRLAGGRSTDTQYF.

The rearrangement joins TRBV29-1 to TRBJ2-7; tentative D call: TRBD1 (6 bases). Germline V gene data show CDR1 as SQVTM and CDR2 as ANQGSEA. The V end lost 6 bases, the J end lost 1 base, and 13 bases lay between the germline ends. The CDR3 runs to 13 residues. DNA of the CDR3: TGCAGCGTCGTCGGGACAAAATCCTACGAGCAGTACTTC. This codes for CSVVGTKSYEQYF.

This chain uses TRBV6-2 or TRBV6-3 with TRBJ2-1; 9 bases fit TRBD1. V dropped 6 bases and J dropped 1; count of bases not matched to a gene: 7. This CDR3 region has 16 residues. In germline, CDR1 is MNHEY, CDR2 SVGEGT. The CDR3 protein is CASRTDRGSSYNEQFF. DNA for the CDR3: TGTGCCAGCAGAACGGACAGGGGAAGTTCCTACAATGAGCAGTTCTTC.

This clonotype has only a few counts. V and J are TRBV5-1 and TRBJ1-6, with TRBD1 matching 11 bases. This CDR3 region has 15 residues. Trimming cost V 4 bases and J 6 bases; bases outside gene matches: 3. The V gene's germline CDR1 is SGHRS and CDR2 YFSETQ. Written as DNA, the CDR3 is TGCGCCAGCAGCCCGGACAGGGGGCGTAATTCACCCCTCCACTTT. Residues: CASSPDRGRNSPLHF. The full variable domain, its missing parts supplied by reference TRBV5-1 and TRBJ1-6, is KAGVTQTPRYLIKTRGQQVTLSCSPISGHRSVSWYQQTPGQGLQFLFEYFSETQRNKGNFPGRFSGRQFSNSRSEMNVSTLELGDSALYLCASSPDRGRNSPLHFGNGTRLTVT.

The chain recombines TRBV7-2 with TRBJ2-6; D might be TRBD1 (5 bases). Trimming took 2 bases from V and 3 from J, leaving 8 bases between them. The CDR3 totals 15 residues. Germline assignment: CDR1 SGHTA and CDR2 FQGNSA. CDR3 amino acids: CASSLLGVGANVLTF. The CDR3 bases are TGTGCCAGCAGCTTATTAGGGGTTGGGGCCAACGTCCTGACTTTC.

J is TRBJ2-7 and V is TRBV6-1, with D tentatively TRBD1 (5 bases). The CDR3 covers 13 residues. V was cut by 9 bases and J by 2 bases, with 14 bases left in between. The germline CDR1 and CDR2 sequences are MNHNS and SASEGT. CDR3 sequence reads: CASGNWGTYEQYF. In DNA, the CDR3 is TGTGCCAGTGGAAATTGGGGCACCTACGAGCAGTACTTC.

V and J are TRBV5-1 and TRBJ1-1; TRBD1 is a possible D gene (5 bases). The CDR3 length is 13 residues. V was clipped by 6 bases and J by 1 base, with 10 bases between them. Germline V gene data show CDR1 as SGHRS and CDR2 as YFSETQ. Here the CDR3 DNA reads TGCGCCAGCACCCAGGGTTCGAACACTGAAGCTTTCTTT. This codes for CASTQGSNTEAFF.

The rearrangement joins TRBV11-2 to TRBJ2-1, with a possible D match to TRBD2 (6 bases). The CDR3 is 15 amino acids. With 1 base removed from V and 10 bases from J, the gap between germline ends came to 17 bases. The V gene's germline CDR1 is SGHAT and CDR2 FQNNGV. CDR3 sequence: CASSLGGVAGLEQFF. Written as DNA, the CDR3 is TGTGCCAGCAGCTTAGGGGGAGTGGCGGGATTGGAGCAGTTCTTC.

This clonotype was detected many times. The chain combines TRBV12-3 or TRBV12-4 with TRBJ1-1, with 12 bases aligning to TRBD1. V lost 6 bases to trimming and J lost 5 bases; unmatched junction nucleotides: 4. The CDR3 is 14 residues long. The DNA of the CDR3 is TGTGCCAGCAGGGGGACAGGGGGCAAAACTGAAGCTTTCTTT. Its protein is CASRGTGGKTEAFF.

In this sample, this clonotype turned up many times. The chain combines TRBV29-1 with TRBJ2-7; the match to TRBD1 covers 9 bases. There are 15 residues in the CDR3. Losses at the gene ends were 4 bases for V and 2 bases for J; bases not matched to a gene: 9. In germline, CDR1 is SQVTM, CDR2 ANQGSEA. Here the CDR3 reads CSVVFGTGKTYEQYF. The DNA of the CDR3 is TGCAGCGTTGTTTTCGGGACAGGGAAAACCTACGAGCAGTACTTC.

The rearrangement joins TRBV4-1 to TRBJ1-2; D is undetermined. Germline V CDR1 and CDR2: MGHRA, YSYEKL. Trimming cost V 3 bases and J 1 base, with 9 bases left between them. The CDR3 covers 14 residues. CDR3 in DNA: TGCGCCAGCAGCCAGGGATTATTTAACTATGGCTACACCTTC. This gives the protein CASSQGLFNYGYTF.

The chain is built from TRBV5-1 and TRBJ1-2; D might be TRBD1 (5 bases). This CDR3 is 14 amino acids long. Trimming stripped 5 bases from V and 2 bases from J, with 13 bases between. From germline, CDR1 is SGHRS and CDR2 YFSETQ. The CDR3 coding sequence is TGCGCCAGCAGAGCCGGGACGGGAAACTATGGCTACACCTTC. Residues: CASRAGTGNYGYTF.